Listed below are T cell receptor beta chains from one sample, sequenced in a study of blood T cell repertoires in COVID-19. TCRdb's table, derived via immunoSEQ multiplex PCR, lists solely in-frame clones and lacks some. The sample contains approximately 240,000 clones, 84% of which appear only once. Material: peripheral blood. These receptors were obtained from a woman in her fifties or sixties with acute or convalescent COVID-19. Each CDR3 is given with its conserved first and last residue. Fields, in order: J gene, V gene, D gene, CDR3 length, clone size, CDR3 DNA, CDR3 protein. A D gene is named only where the DNA matches it firmly. Clone size appears in some rows only: once, few, many, or a class for an expanded clone.

J gene: TRBJ1-3
V gene: TRBV27
D gene: NA
CDR3 length: 13
clone size: NA
CDR3 DNA: TGTGCCAGCGTTTTCCTTAGTGGAAACACCATATATTTT
CDR3 protein: CASVFLSGNTIYF

J gene: TRBJ1-5
V gene: TRBV19
D gene: NA
CDR3 length: 13
clone size: NA
CDR3 DNA: TGTGCCAGCGCCGGGACAAAGAATCAGCCCCAGCATTTT
CDR3 protein: CASAGTKNQPQHF

J gene: TRBJ2-7
V gene: TRBV6-5
D gene: NA
CDR3 length: 12
clone size: NA
CDR3 DNA: TGTGCCAGCAAATACAGCTTTTACGAGCAGTACTTC
CDR3 protein: CASKYSFYEQYF

J gene: TRBJ1-2
V gene: TRBV6-5
D gene: TRBD1
CDR3 length: 15
clone size: NA
CDR3 DNA: TGTGCCAGCAGTACCCTGGACAGGGCAAACTATGGCTACACCTTC
CDR3 protein: CASSTLDRANYGYTF

J gene: TRBJ2-2
V gene: TRBV16
D gene: NA
CDR3 length: 14
clone size: NA
CDR3 DNA: TGTGCCAGCACTCCTTCCCGGGGAGCCGGGGAGCTGTTTTTT
CDR3 protein: CASTPSRGAGELFF

J gene: TRBJ1-4
V gene: TRBV5-4
D gene: NA
CDR3 length: 13
clone size: NA
CDR3 DNA: TGTGCCACTTCGACAGCAACTAATGAAAAACTGTTTTTT
CDR3 protein: CATSTATNEKLFF

J gene: TRBJ1-2
V gene: TRBV10-3
D gene: NA
CDR3 length: 11
clone size: NA
CDR3 DNA: TGTGCCATCAGGCGTGTGGATGGCTACACCTTC
CDR3 protein: CAIRRVDGYTF

J gene: TRBJ2-1
V gene: TRBV24-1
D gene: NA
CDR3 length: 13
clone size: NA
CDR3 DNA: TGTGCCACCAGTGATGCAGGGGTAGGGGAGCAGTTCTTC
CDR3 protein: CATSDAGVGEQFF

J gene: TRBJ2-2
V gene: TRBV6-5
D gene: NA
CDR3 length: 15
clone size: NA
CDR3 DNA: TGTGCCAGCAGATACCGGGATTCCAAACCCTGGGAGCTGTTTTTT
CDR3 protein: CASRYRDSKPWELFF

J gene: TRBJ2-1
V gene: TRBV5-3
D gene: TRBD1
CDR3 length: 18
clone size: NA
CDR3 DNA: TGTGCCAGAAGCTACCACGACAGGGGACCAGGAAATTGCAATGAGCAGTTCTTC
CDR3 protein: CARSYHDRGPGNCNEQFF

J gene: TRBJ2-7
V gene: TRBV19
D gene: TRBD1
CDR3 length: 15
clone size: NA
CDR3 DNA: TGTGCCAGTAGTATAGGGACAGGGGCATCCTACGAGCAGTACTTC
CDR3 protein: CASSIGTGASYEQYF

J gene: TRBJ2-1
V gene: TRBV12-5
D gene: TRBD2
CDR3 length: 14
clone size: NA
CDR3 DNA: TGTGCTAGTGGGACTAGCGGGCGGAACAATGAGCAGTTCTTC
CDR3 protein: CASGTSGRNNEQFF

J gene: TRBJ1-1
V gene: TRBV10-3
D gene: TRBD1
CDR3 length: 13
clone size: NA
CDR3 DNA: TGTGCCATCAGAAAGGACAGGGAGGCTGAAGCTTTCTTT
CDR3 protein: CAIRKDREAEAFF

J gene: TRBJ1-1
V gene: TRBV5-6
D gene: NA
CDR3 length: 12
clone size: NA
CDR3 DNA: TGTGCCAGCAGCTTGGCCGGGGGTGAAGCTTTCTTT
CDR3 protein: CASSLAGGEAFF

J gene: TRBJ2-1
V gene: TRBV9
D gene: TRBD2
CDR3 length: 15
clone size: NA
CDR3 DNA: TGTGCCAGCAGCCTTACTAGCGGGGGGCGAGGTGAGCAGTTCTTC
CDR3 protein: CASSLTSGGRGEQFF

J gene: TRBJ2-2
V gene: TRBV7-9
D gene: TRBD2
CDR3 length: 15
clone size: NA
CDR3 DNA: TGTGCCAGCAGCTTACCGGGGGGGCGCACCGGGGAGCTGTTTTTT
CDR3 protein: CASSLPGGRTGELFF

J gene: TRBJ2-7
V gene: TRBV7-9
D gene: NA
CDR3 length: 12
clone size: NA
CDR3 DNA: TGTGCCAGCAGCCTGACAGTCTACGAGCAGTACTTC
CDR3 protein: CASSLTVYEQYF

J gene: TRBJ1-1
V gene: TRBV4-1
D gene: NA
CDR3 length: 15
clone size: NA
CDR3 DNA: TGCGCCAGCAGCCAACCTGACAGTATGAACACTGAAGCTTTCTTT
CDR3 protein: CASSQPDSMNTEAFF

J gene: TRBJ2-7
V gene: TRBV11-1
D gene: NA
CDR3 length: 14
clone size: NA
CDR3 DNA: TGTGCCAGCACCCTACGGCGGGAATCCTACGAGCAGTACTTC
CDR3 protein: CASTLRRESYEQYF

J gene: TRBJ2-3
V gene: TRBV14
D gene: NA
CDR3 length: 17
clone size: NA
CDR3 DNA: TGTGCCAGCAACTTGAGGGACTTCCGTCTTAGCACAGATACGCAGTATTTT
CDR3 protein: CASNLRDFRLSTDTQYF

J gene: TRBJ2-1
V gene: TRBV27
D gene: NA
CDR3 length: 15
clone size: NA
CDR3 DNA: TGTGCCAGCAGCTTAAGCACAGGGCGCTACAATGAGCAGTTCTTC
CDR3 protein: CASSLSTGRYNEQFF

J gene: TRBJ2-5
V gene: TRBV20-1
D gene: TRBD1
CDR3 length: 13
clone size: NA
CDR3 DNA: TGCAGTGCTAGTAGACAGGGAAGAGAGACCCAGTACTTC
CDR3 protein: CSASRQGRETQYF

J gene: TRBJ2-5
V gene: TRBV28
D gene: TRBD2
CDR3 length: 14
clone size: NA
CDR3 DNA: TGTGCCACCGAGCGGGGGGGTATACAAGAGACCCAGTACTTC
CDR3 protein: CATERGGIQETQYF

J gene: TRBJ1-4
V gene: TRBV5-1
D gene: TRBD1
CDR3 length: 15
clone size: NA
CDR3 DNA: TGCGCCAGCAGCTCCACAGGGGGTACTAATGAAAAACTGTTTTTT
CDR3 protein: CASSSTGGTNEKLFF

J gene: TRBJ2-7
V gene: TRBV27
D gene: TRBD2
CDR3 length: 16
clone size: NA
CDR3 DNA: TGTGCCAGCAGTTTCGTATCAGCGGGGGGACCCTACGAGCAGTACTTC
CDR3 protein: CASSFVSAGGPYEQYF

J gene: TRBJ1-1
V gene: TRBV12-3/TRBV12-4
D gene: NA
CDR3 length: 12
clone size: NA
CDR3 DNA: TGTGCCAGCAGTTTGCCAGGGAAAGGAGCTTTCTTT
CDR3 protein: CASSLPGKGAFF

J gene: TRBJ1-4
V gene: TRBV7-8
D gene: TRBD1
CDR3 length: 17
clone size: NA
CDR3 DNA: TGTGCCAGCAGCTTAGTTTTCGGGAGGGGGCCTAATGAAAAACTGTTTTTT
CDR3 protein: CASSLVFGRGPNEKLFF

J gene: TRBJ2-7
V gene: TRBV7-2
D gene: TRBD2
CDR3 length: 16
clone size: NA
CDR3 DNA: TGTGCCAGCAGCCCCTTGGTCGGGCGGGGGGCCCGGGAGCAGTACTTC
CDR3 protein: CASSPLVGRGAREQYF

J gene: TRBJ2-1
V gene: TRBV2
D gene: TRBD2
CDR3 length: 17
clone size: NA
CDR3 DNA: TGTGCCAGCAGTCCCCGAGGACTAGCGGGGGGTCTAAATGAGCAGTTCTTC
CDR3 protein: CASSPRGLAGGLNEQFF

J gene: TRBJ2-5
V gene: TRBV5-1
D gene: NA
CDR3 length: 14
clone size: NA
CDR3 DNA: TGCGCCAGCAGCTTGGAGGGCGGGTTGGAGACCCAGTACTTC
CDR3 protein: CASSLEGGLETQYF

J gene: TRBJ2-7
V gene: TRBV28
D gene: TRBD1
CDR3 length: 14
clone size: NA
CDR3 DNA: TGTGCCAGCAGTCTCCCGGGGACAGTCGACGAGCAGTACTTC
CDR3 protein: CASSLPGTVDEQYF

J gene: TRBJ1-1
V gene: TRBV7-2
D gene: NA
CDR3 length: 14
clone size: NA
CDR3 DNA: TGTGCCAGCAGCCCAGACAGATCGAACACTGAAGCTTTCTTT
CDR3 protein: CASSPDRSNTEAFF

J gene: TRBJ1-2
V gene: TRBV7-6
D gene: TRBD1
CDR3 length: 17
clone size: few
CDR3 DNA: TGTGCCAGCAGCTCCCATAAGACAGGGAGAGCTAACTATGGCTACACCTTC
CDR3 protein: CASSSHKTGRANYGYTF

J gene: TRBJ2-6
V gene: TRBV28
D gene: TRBD1
CDR3 length: 16
clone size: NA
CDR3 DNA: TGTGCCAGCACGAGACAGGGGGCGGAGGGGGCCAACGTCCTGACTTTC
CDR3 protein: CASTRQGAEGANVLTF

J gene: TRBJ1-2
V gene: TRBV14
D gene: TRBD1
CDR3 length: 13
clone size: NA
CDR3 DNA: TGTGCCAGCAGGAAAACAGGGGGGAATGGCTACACCTTC
CDR3 protein: CASRKTGGNGYTF

J gene: TRBJ1-2
V gene: TRBV7-2
D gene: NA
CDR3 length: 13
clone size: NA
CDR3 DNA: TGTGCCAGCAGCTTAGATAGTGAATATGGCTACACCTTC
CDR3 protein: CASSLDSEYGYTF

J gene: TRBJ1-3
V gene: TRBV2
D gene: TRBD1
CDR3 length: 16
clone size: NA
CDR3 DNA: TGTGCCAGCAGAAACCAACAGGGGGCGACTGGAAACACCATATATTTT
CDR3 protein: CASRNQQGATGNTIYF

J gene: TRBJ2-1
V gene: TRBV7-3
D gene: TRBD2
CDR3 length: 15
clone size: NA
CDR3 DNA: TGTGCCAGCAGCTTAAGGAGCGGGGGGCTGAGTGAGCAGTTCTTC
CDR3 protein: CASSLRSGGLSEQFF

J gene: TRBJ2-1
V gene: TRBV6-5
D gene: TRBD2
CDR3 length: 15
clone size: NA
CDR3 DNA: TGTGCCAGCAGTATAGCGGGGGGGCGCTTCGATGAGCAGTTCTTC
CDR3 protein: CASSIAGGRFDEQFF

J gene: TRBJ1-6
V gene: TRBV6-5
D gene: NA
CDR3 length: 15
clone size: once
CDR3 DNA: TGTGCCAGCAGTCCTTATTCCAGGGTTACCTCACCCCTCCACTTT
CDR3 protein: CASSPYSRVTSPLHF

J gene: TRBJ1-2
V gene: TRBV5-1
D gene: TRBD1
CDR3 length: 15
clone size: NA
CDR3 DNA: TGCGCCAGCAGTCTTAATACGGGACAGCACTATGGCTACACCTTC
CDR3 protein: CASSLNTGQHYGYTF

J gene: TRBJ2-3
V gene: TRBV9
D gene: NA
CDR3 length: 16
clone size: NA
CDR3 DNA: TGTGCCAGCAGCACCACCCTCACTAGACCCACAGATACGCAGTATTTT
CDR3 protein: CASSTTLTRPTDTQYF

J gene: TRBJ1-5
V gene: TRBV10-3
D gene: NA
CDR3 length: 16
clone size: NA
CDR3 DNA: TGTGCCATCAGTGAGGGGGGGGCAGGGAGCAATCAGCCCCAGCATTTT
CDR3 protein: CAISEGGAGSNQPQHF

J gene: TRBJ1-4
V gene: TRBV5-1
D gene: NA
CDR3 length: 13
clone size: NA
CDR3 DNA: TGCGCCAGCAGCTCGGTGGGGGGTGAAAAACTGTTTTTT
CDR3 protein: CASSSVGGEKLFF

J gene: TRBJ1-6
V gene: TRBV6-5
D gene: NA
CDR3 length: 13
clone size: NA
CDR3 DNA: TGTGCCAGCAATAGACAAGCGGATTCACCCCTCCACTTT
CDR3 protein: CASNRQADSPLHF

J gene: TRBJ1-1
V gene: TRBV27
D gene: TRBD1
CDR3 length: 14
clone size: NA
CDR3 DNA: TGTGCCAGCCGCAGACAGGGCGTTGGGACTGAAGCTTTCTTT
CDR3 protein: CASRRQGVGTEAFF